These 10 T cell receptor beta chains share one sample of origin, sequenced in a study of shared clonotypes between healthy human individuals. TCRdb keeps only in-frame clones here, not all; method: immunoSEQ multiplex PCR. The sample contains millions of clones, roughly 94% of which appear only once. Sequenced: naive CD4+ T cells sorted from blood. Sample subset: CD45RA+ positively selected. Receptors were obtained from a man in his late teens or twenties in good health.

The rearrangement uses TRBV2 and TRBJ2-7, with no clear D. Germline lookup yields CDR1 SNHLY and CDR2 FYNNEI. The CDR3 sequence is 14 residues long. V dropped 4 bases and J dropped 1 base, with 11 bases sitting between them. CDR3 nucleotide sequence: TGTGCCAGCAGTGTCGGCAGGAAATCCTACGAGCAGTACTTC. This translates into CASSVGRKSYEQYF. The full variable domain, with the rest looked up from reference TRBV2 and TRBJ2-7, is EPEVTQTPSHQVTQMGQEVILRCVPISNHLYFYWYRQILGQKVEFLVSFYNNEISEKSEIFDDQFSVERPDGSNFTLKIRSTKLEDSAMYFCASSVGRKSYEQYFGPGTRLTVT.

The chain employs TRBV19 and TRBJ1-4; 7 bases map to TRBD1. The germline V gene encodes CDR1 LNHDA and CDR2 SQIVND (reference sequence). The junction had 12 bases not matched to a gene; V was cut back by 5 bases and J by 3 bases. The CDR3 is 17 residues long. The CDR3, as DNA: TGTGCCAGTAGTTTTGGGACAGACTATGCACCTAATGAAAAACTGTTTTTT. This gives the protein CASSFGTDYAPNEKLFF.

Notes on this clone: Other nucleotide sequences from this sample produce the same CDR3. CDR3 in DNA: TGCAGTGCTAGGGGCGGTGAGACCCAGTACTTC. It specifies CSARGGETQYF. The gene calls are TRBV20-1 and TRBJ2-5, with unresolved D. CDR3 length equals 11 residues. Trimming stripped 3 bases from V and 5 bases from J, with 7 bases between. Germline CDR1 is DFQATT and CDR2 is SNEGSKA (reference sequence).

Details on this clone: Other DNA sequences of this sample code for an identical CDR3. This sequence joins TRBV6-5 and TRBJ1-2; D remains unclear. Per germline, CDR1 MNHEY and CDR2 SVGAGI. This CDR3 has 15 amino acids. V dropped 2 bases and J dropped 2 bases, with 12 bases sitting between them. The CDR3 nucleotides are TGTGCCAGCAGTTACAGTGGACGGGAAAACTATGGCTACACCTTC. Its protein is CASSYSGRENYGYTF.

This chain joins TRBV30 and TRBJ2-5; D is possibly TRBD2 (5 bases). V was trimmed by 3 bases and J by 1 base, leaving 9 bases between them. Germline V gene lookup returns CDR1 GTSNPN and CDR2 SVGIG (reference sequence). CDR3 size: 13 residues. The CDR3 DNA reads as TGTGCCTGGAGCCCGGACTTCCAAGAGACCCAGTACTTC. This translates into CAWSPDFQETQYF. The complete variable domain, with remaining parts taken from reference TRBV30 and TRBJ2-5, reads SQTIHQWPATLVQPVGSPLSLECTVEGTSNPNLYWYRQAAGRGLQLLFYSVGIGQISSEVPQNLSASRPQDRQFILSSKKLLLSDSGFYLCAWSPDFQETQYFGPGTRLLVL.

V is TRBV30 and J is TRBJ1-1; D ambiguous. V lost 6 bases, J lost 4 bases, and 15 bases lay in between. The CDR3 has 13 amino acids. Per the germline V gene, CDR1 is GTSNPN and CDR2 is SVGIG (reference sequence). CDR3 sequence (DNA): TGTGCCTGTCCCGGACCTGGTAGCACTGAAGCTTTCTTT. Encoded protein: CACPGPGSTEAFF.

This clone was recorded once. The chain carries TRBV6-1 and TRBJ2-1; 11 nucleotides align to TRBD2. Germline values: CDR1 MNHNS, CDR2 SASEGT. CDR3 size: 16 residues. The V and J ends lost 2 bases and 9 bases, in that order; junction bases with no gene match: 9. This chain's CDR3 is CASSERVAGGLSEQFF. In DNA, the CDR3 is TGTGCCAGCAGTGAACGGGTAGCGGGGGGGCTGAGTGAGCAGTTCTTC.

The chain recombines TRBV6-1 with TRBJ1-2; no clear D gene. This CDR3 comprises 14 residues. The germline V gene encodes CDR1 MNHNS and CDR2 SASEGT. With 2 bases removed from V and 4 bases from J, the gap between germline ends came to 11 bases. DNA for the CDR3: TGTGCCAGCAGTGAATCGTCAGGAGGCTATGGCTACACCTTC. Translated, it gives CASSESSGGYGYTF.

CDR3 DNA: TGTGCCAGCAGCTTTTTAGCGGGGGGCCGGACCGGGGAGCTGTTTTTT. Residues: CASSFLAGGRTGELFF. The chain has TRBV5-4 and TRBJ2-2; the match to TRBD2 covers 10 bases. Unmatched junction bases numbered 6, after V lost 2 bases and J lost 5 bases. Germline V CDR1 and CDR2: SGHNT, YYREEE (reference sequence). This CDR3 is built from 16 residues.

CDR3 loop: CASSLPDRRTYNEQFF. The DNA of the CDR3 is TGTGCCAGCAGCTTGCCGGACAGGCGAACCTACAATGAGCAGTTCTTC. The chain employs TRBV5-6 and TRBJ2-1, with 7 bases aligning to TRBD1. Trimming took 1 base from V and 2 from J; bases not matched to a gene: 6. The CDR3 has 16 amino acids. CDR1 and CDR2 from the germline V gene are SGHDT and YYEEEE.